These 11 T cell receptor beta chains originate from one sample sequenced in a study of blood T cell repertoires in COVID-19 (TCRdb year 2020). Library prep was done by the immunoSEQ multiplex PCR assay. The table was pulled from immuneACCESS by TCRdb, which kept in-frame rearrangements only. Such tables lose some clones; where checked, under half of the loss comes from unresolved V genes, and the rest has no known cause. The table for this sample lists over 35,000 clones; 86% of them were counted only once. The ten largest make up 8.4% of the sample. Sample: peripheral blood. The receptor set was obtained from a man aged 60-69 years with active COVID-19.

The chain couples TRBV4-3 to TRBJ2-1; weak D call: TRBD2 (6 bases). The length of the CDR3 is 17 residues. Germline V gives CDR1 LGHNA, CDR2 YSLEER. Trimming pared 0 bases from V and 6 bases from J, leaving 18 bases between. The CDR3 coding sequence is TGCGCCAGCAGCCAAGATCGAGGAGGGTGGGTTTCCAATGAGCAGTTCTTC. Its translation is CASSQDRGGWVSNEQFF.

J is TRBJ2-7 and V is TRBV27, with 7 bases identical to TRBD1. The CDR3 is 16 residues long. From germline, CDR1 is MNHEY and CDR2 SMNVEV (reference sequence). Trimming at V came to 3 bases and at J to 1 base, leaving 9 bases not matched to a gene. CDR3 in DNA: TGTGCCAGCAGTTTGTCCTCCGGGACAGCTTCCTACGAGCAGTACTTC. Its protein product is CASSLSSGTASYEQYF.

The chain recombines TRBV7-3 with TRBJ2-7; 8 nucleotides match TRBD1. The CDR3 totals 15 residues. V shed 5 bases and J 4 bases; nucleotides not matched to a gene: 10. Germline CDR1 and CDR2: SGHTA and FQGTGA. As DNA, the CDR3 is TGTGCCAGCAGCCGTTCTGCGGACAGGGCTTACGAGCAGTACTTC. Its translation: CASSRSADRAYEQYF. Combining the CDR3 with reference TRBV7-3 and TRBJ2-7 gives the whole variable domain GAGVSQTPSNKVTEKGKYVELRCDPISGHTALYWYRQSLGQGPEFLIYFQGTGAADDSGLPNDRFFAVRPEGSVSTLKIQRTERGDSAVYLCASSRSADRAYEQYFGPGTRLTVT.

This clone was found a few times. CDR3 amino acids: CASGTGGSPAEQYF. The CDR3 DNA sequence: TGTGCCAGTGGTACAGGGGGGTCCCCCGCCGAGCAGTACTTC. The chain combines TRBV3-1 (or the pseudogene TRBV3-2) with TRBJ2-7; 8 bases line up with TRBD1. This CDR3 comprises 14 residues. Germline V lookup: CDR1 LGHDT, CDR2 YNNKEL (reference sequence). Trimming cost V 9 bases and J 6 bases; bases outside gene matches: 13.

The gene calls are TRBV11-2 and TRBJ1-1; TRBD1 agrees at 7 bases. Germline-derived CDR1 and CDR2 are SGHAT and FQNNGV. This CDR3 spans 18 amino acids. J was trimmed by 0 bases and V by 2 bases; bases with no gene match: 12. For the CDR3, the DNA is TGTGCCAGCAGCTTAACGATAGAAGGAGGGGGCATGAACACTGAAGCTTTCTTT. Translation gives CASSLTIEGGGMNTEAFF.

The rearrangement uses TRBV6-4 and TRBJ2-1, with 9 bases aligning to TRBD2. The CDR3 totals 15 residues. Germline CDR1 MRHNA, CDR2 SNTAGT. The trim removed 3 bases at V and 6 bases at J, leaving 6 bases unmatched. This CDR3 is CASSEAGLAGNEQFF. In nucleotides, the CDR3 is TGTGCCAGCAGTGAAGCGGGACTAGCAGGCAATGAGCAGTTCTTC.

This chain connects TRBV7-7 to TRBJ2-5; 12 nucleotides align to TRBD2. The CDR3 loop spans 17 amino acids. Germline CDR1 is SSHAT and CDR2 is FNYEAQ (reference sequence). J was trimmed by 5 bases and V by 0 bases; bases with no gene match: 7. The CDR3 is CASSLAPPTSGSETQYF. The DNA of the CDR3 is TGTGCCAGCAGCTTAGCCCCTCCGACTAGCGGGAGTGAGACCCAGTACTTC.

The V call is TRBV6-2 or TRBV6-3, the J call TRBJ2-1; D gene uncertain. The CDR3 spans 14 residues. The V and J ends lost 5 bases and 1 base respectively, with 9 bases between them. Germline CDR1 reads MNHEY; CDR2 reads SVGEGT. The CDR3 bases are TGTGCCAGCAGTCCCCGTCCTTCCTACAATGAGCAGTTCTTC. It is translated as CASSPRPSYNEQFF.

The CDR3 here is CASSSLQGTEAFF. DNA of the CDR3: TGTGCCAGCAGTTCGCTTCAGGGCACTGAAGCTTTCTTT. The chain links TRBV12-3 or TRBV12-4 to TRBJ1-1, with D possibly being TRBD1 (5 bases). The CDR3 has 13 amino acids. Trimming pared 4 bases from V and 4 bases from J, leaving 10 bases between.

The table lists this clone with a count of one. V usage is TRBV19 and J usage is TRBJ2-4, with 8 nucleotides matching TRBD2. Germline CDR1 is LNHDA and CDR2 is SQIVND (reference sequence). This CDR3 has 15 residues. After removal of 7 bases from V and 0 bases from J, the junction contained 5 bases not matched to a gene. DNA for the CDR3: TGTGCCAGTATCCCCACTAGCGGAGCCAAAAACATTCAGTACTTC. It specifies CASIPTSGAKNIQYF. Variable domain in full (rest from reference TRBV19 and TRBJ2-4): DGGITQSPKYLFRKEGQNVTLSCEQNLNHDAMYWYRQDPGQGLRLIYYSQIVNDFQKGDIAEGYSVSREKKESFPLTVTSAQKNPTAFYLCASIPTSGAKNIQYFGAGTRLSVL.

The rearrangement joins TRBV19 to TRBJ1-4, with a possible D match to TRBD1 (6 bases). From germline, CDR1 is LNHDA and CDR2 SQIVND (reference sequence). V shed 5 bases and J shed 1 base, with 11 bases lying between them. The CDR3 loop spans 15 amino acids. CDR3 amino acids: CASSAGTLTNEKLFF. The CDR3 nucleotides are TGTGCCAGTAGTGCCGGGACACTAACTAATGAAAAACTGTTTTTT.